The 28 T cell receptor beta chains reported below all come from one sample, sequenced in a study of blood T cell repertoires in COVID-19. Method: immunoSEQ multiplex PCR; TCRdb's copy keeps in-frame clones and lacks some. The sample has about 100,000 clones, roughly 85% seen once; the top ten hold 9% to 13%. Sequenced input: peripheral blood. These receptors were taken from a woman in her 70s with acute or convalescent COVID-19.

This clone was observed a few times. The CDR3 sequence: CAWSEGGRGSPLHF. The CDR3 coding sequence is TGTGCCTGGAGTGAAGGGGGAAGGGGCTCACCCCTCCACTTT. The V gene is TRBV30, the J gene TRBJ1-6; tentatively, D is TRBD1 (6 bases). V lost 1 base to trimming and J lost 10 bases, with 14 bases between them. Germline CDR1 GTSNPN, CDR2 SVGIG (reference sequence). The CDR3 loop spans 14 amino acids.

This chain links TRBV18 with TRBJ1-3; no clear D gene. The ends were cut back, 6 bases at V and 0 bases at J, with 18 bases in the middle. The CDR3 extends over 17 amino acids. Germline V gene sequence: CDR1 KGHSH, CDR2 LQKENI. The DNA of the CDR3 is TGTGCCAGCTCTCTAAACCCCTCGGGAGCCTCTGGAAACACCATATATTTT. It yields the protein CASSLNPSGASGNTIYF.

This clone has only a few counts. CDR3 region: CASSLMSSYNEQFF. The CDR3 bases are TGTGCCAGCAGCCTCATGAGCTCCTACAATGAGCAGTTCTTC. V is TRBV25-1 and J is TRBJ2-1, with D uncertain. The CDR3 spans 14 residues. Trimming shortened V by 6 bases and J by 0 bases, and 9 bases separated the two germline ends. From germline, CDR1 is MGHDK and CDR2 SYGVNS.

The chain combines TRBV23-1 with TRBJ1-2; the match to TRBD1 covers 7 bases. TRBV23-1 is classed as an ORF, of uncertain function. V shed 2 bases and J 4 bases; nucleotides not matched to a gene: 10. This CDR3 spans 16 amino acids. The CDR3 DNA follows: TGCGCCAGCAGTCAACTTCATGACAGGGAGAGCTATGGCTACACCTTC. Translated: CASSQLHDRESYGYTF.

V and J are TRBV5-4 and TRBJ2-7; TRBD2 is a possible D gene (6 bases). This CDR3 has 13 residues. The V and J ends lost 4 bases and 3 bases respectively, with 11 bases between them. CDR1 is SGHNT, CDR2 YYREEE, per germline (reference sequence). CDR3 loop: CASSGAGSYEQYF. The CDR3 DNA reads TGTGCCAGCAGCGGGGCCGGGAGCTACGAGCAGTACTTC.

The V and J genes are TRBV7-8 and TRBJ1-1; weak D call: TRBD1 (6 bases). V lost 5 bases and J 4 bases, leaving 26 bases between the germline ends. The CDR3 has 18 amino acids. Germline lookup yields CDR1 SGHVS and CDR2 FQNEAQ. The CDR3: CASSPPRAGDPYPTEAFF. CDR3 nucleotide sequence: TGTGCCAGCAGCCCACCCCGGGCAGGGGATCCATACCCCACTGAAGCTTTCTTT.

The CDR3 DNA reads as TGTGCCAGCAGCTTAACGTCTAGCGGGGAGACCCAGTACTTC. Translated: CASSLTSSGETQYF. This sequence joins TRBV7-3 and TRBJ2-5; 8 bases match TRBD2. The CDR3 totals 14 residues. CDR1 is SGHTA, CDR2 FQGTGA, per germline. The ends lost 0 bases at V and 5 bases at J; junction bases unmatched: 2.

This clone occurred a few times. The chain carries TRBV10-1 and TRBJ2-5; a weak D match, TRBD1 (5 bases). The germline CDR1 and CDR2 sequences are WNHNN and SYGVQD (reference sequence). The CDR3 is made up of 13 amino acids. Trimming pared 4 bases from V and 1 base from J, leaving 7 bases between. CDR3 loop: CASSVDTQETQYF. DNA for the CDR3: TGCGCCAGCAGTGTGGACACCCAAGAGACCCAGTACTTC.

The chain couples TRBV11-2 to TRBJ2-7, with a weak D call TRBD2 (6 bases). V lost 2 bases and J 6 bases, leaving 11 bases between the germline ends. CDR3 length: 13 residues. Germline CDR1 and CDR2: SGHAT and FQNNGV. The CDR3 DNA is TGTGCCAGCAGCTTACCAGCGCGGGGCGAGCAGTACGTC. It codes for CASSLPARGEQYV.

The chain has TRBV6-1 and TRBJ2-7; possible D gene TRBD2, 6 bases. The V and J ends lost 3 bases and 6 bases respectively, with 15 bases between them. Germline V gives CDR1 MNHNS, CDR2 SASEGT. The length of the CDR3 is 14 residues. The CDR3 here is CASSEGSGGVEQYF. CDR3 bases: TGTGCCAGCAGTGAGGGATCCGGGGGAGTCGAGCAGTACTTC.

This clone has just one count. CDR3 nucleotide sequence: TGTGCCAGCAGCCAAGATACGGGCTCCTACAATGAGCAGTTCTTC. Translated, it gives CASSQDTGSYNEQFF. The rearrangement joins TRBV3-1 (or the pseudogene TRBV3-2) to TRBJ2-1; no reliable D call. Germline V gene data show CDR1 as LGHDT and CDR2 as YNNKEL (reference sequence). The CDR3 is 15 residues long. V dropped 0 bases and J dropped 0 bases, with 6 bases sitting between them.

This chain's CDR3 is CASSVLAGSYNEQFF. CDR3 DNA sequence: TGTGCCAGCAGTGTTCTGGCGGGGTCCTACAATGAGCAGTTCTTC. The V call is TRBV2, the J call TRBJ2-1, with D possibly matching TRBD2 (6 bases). The CDR3 spans 15 residues. V was trimmed by 4 bases and J by 1 base, leaving 11 bases between them. The germline CDR1 and CDR2 sequences are SNHLY and FYNNEI. The whole variable domain, filled in from reference TRBV2 and TRBJ2-1, reads EPEVTQTPSHQVTQMGQEVILRCVPISNHLYFYWYRQILGQKVEFLVSFYNNEISEKSEIFDDQFSVERPDGSNFTLKIRSTKLEDSAMYFCASSVLAGSYNEQFFGPGTRLTVL.

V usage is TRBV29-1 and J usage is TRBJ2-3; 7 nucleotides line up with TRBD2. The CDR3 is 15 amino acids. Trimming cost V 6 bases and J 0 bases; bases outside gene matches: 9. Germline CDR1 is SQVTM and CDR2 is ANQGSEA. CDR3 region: CSVPWSGASTDTQYF. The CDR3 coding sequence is TGCAGCGTCCCCTGGAGCGGGGCTAGCACAGATACGCAGTATTTT.

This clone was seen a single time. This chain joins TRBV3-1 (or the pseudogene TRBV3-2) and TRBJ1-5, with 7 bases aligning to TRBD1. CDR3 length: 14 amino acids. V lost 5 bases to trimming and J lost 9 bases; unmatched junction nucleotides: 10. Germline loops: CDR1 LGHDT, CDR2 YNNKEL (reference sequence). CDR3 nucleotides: TGTGCCAGCAGCTCGGGACAGCTGGGAGGGCCCCAGCATTTT. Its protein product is CASSSGQLGGPQHF.

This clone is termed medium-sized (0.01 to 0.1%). CDR3 sequence: CSVVGEWDSLNTEAFF. Here the CDR3 DNA reads TGCAGCGTCGTGGGGGAATGGGACAGCCTTAACACTGAAGCTTTCTTT. The rearrangement uses TRBV29-1 and TRBJ1-1, with 7 bases matching TRBD1. Germline V gives CDR1 SQVTM, CDR2 ANQGSEA. The CDR3 sequence is 16 residues long. Trimming removed 6 bases from V and 2 bases from J; junction bases left unmatched: 15. Complete variable domain (other parts from reference TRBV29-1 and TRBJ1-1): SAVISQKPSRDICQRGTSLTIQCQVDSQVTMMFWYRQQPGQSLTLIATANQGSEATYESGFVIDKFPISRPNLTFSTLTVSNMSPEDSSIYLCSVVGEWDSLNTEAFFGQGTRLTVV.

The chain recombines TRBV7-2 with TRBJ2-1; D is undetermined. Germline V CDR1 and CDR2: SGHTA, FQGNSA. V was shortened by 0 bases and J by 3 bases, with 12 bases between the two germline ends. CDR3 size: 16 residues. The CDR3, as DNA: TGTGCCAGCAGCTTAGCTGCGCAGGCATACTACAATGAGCAGTTCTTC. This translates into CASSLAAQAYYNEQFF.

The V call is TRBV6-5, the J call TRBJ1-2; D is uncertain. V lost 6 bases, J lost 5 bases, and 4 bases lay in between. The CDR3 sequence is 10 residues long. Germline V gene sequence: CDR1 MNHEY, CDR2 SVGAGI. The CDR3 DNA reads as TGTGCCAGCAGACTATATGGCTACACCTTC. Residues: CASRLYGYTF.

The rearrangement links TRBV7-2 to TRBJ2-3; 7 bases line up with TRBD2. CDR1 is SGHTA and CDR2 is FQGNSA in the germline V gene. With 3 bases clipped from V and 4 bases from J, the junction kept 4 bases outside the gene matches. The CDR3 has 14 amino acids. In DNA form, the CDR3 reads TGTGCCAGCAGCTTGGGTGGGGGGGCAGATACGCAGTATTTT. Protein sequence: CASSLGGGADTQYF.

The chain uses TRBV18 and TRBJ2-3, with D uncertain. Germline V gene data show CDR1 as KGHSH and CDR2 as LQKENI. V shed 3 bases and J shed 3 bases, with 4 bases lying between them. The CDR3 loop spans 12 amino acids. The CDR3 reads CASSPKTDTQYF. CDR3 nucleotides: TGTGCCAGCTCACCCAAAACAGATACGCAGTATTTT.

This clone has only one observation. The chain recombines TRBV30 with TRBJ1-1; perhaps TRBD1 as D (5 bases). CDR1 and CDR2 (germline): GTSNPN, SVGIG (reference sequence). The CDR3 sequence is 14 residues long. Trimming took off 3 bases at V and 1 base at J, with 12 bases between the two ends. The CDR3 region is CAWREQGRNTEAFF. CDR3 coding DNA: TGTGCCTGGAGGGAGCAGGGTCGGAACACTGAAGCTTTCTTT.

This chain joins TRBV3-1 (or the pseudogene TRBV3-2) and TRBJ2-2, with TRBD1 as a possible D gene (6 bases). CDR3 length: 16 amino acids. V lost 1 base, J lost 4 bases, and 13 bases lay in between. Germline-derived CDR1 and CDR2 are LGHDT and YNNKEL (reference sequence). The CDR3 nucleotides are TGTGCCAGCAGCCAAGTGCTACAGGGTAGCACCGGGGAGCTGTTTTTT. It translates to CASSQVLQGSTGELFF.

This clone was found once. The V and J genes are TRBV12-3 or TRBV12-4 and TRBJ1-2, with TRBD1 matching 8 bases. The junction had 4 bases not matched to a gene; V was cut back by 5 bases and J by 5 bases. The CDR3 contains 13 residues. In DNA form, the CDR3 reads TGTGCCAGCAGTACGGACAGGGCATATGGCTACACCTTC. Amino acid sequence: CASSTDRAYGYTF.

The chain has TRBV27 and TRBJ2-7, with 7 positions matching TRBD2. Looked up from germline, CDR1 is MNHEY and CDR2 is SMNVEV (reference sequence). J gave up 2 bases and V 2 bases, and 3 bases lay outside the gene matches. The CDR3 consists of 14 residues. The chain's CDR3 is CASSLGTMTYEQYF. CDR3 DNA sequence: TGTGCCAGCAGTTTAGGGACTATGACCTACGAGCAGTACTTC.

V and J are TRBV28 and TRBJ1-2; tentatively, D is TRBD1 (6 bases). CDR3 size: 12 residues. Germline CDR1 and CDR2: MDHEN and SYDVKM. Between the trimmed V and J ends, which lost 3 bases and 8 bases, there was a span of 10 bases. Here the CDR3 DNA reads TGTGCCAGCAGTTTGATTGACAGGGGCTACACCTTC. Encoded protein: CASSLIDRGYTF.

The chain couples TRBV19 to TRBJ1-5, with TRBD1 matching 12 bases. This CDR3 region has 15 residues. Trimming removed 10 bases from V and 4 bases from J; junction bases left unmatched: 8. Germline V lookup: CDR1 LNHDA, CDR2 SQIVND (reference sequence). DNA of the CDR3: TGTGCCACGAAAGGGACAGGGGGCGCGAATCAGCCCCAGCATTTT. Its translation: CATKGTGGANQPQHF.

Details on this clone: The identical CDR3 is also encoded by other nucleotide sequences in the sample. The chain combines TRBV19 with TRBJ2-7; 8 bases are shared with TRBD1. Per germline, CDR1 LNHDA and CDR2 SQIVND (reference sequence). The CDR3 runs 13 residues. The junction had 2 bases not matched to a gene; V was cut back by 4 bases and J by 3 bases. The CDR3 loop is CASSRDRSYEQYF. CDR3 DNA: TGTGCCAGTAGTAGGGACAGGAGCTACGAGCAGTACTTC.

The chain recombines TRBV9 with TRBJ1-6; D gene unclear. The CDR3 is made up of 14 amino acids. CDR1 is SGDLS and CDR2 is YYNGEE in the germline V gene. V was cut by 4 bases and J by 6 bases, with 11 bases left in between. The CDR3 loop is CASSSWAGNSPLHF. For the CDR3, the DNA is TGTGCCAGCAGCTCCTGGGCGGGTAATTCACCCCTCCACTTT.

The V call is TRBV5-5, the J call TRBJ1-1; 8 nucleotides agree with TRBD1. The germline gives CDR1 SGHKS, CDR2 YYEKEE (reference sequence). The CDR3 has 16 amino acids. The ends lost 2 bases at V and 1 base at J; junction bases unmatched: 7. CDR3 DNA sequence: TGTGCCAGCAGCTTCAATTCAGGGGGCGGGAACACTGAAGCTTTCTTT. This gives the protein CASSFNSGGGNTEAFF. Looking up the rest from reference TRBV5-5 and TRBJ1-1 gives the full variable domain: DAGVTQSPTHLIKTRGQQVTLRCSPISGHKSVSWYQQVLGQGPQFIFQYYEKEERGRGNFPDRFSARQFPNYSSELNVNALLLGDSALYLCASSFNSGGGNTEAFFGQGTRLTVV.